This TCR beta chain was profiled in a study of spatial heterogeneity in lung cancer. Regarding time point: sample taken at primary tumor resection. Frozen PBMC, nontumor lung or tumor provided whole RNA, which was sequenced unsorted. TCRdb used MiXCR to reprocess the 5' RACE reads, holding one entry per CDR3 protein. In the table there are some 2,200 distinct CDR3 sequences, about 10% of which are singletons. General study findings and limits: Tumors with more nonsynonymous mutations had more expanded intratumoral alpha and beta TCRs.

Comment on this clonotype: Its cognate antigen is unknown.

In germline, CDR1 is SGHRS, CDR2 YFSETQ. The CDR3 is 16 residues long. Trimming cost V 4 bases and J 2 bases, with 15 bases left between them. The specimen was lung tumor tissue, collected at surgery. The receptor was isolated from a female donor with early-stage non-small cell lung cancer. The V gene is TRBV5-1, the J gene TRBJ2-2; D unresolved. CDR3 in amino acids: CASSRGSELNTGELFF. DNA for the CDR3: TGCGCCAGCAGCCGTGGGTCCGAACTTAACACCGGGGAGCTGTTTTTT.